These 29 T cell receptor beta chains were sequenced from one sample in a study of shared clonotypes between healthy human individuals. Generated by immunoSEQ multiplex PCR, the TCRdb table keeps only in-frame clones and is missing some. In the table there are just over 2,000,000 clones, roughly 94% of which are singletons. The sample comprised naive CD4+ T cells sorted from blood. Subset specified: CD45RA+ positively selected. The receptors shown here come from a young man in good health.

This clone was counted once. The chain is built from TRBV7-4 and TRBJ1-5; D gene unclear. This CDR3 is built from 15 residues. Between the trimmed V and J ends, which lost 3 bases and 2 bases, there was a span of 11 bases. In germline, CDR1 is SGHVT, CDR2 SQSDAQ. CDR3 residues: CASSFDRQRNQPQHF. The CDR3 DNA follows: TGTGCCAGCAGCTTCGATCGACAACGCAATCAGCCCCAGCATTTT.

This rearrangement joins TRBV10-3 to TRBJ2-1; D possibly uses TRBD1 or TRBD2 (5 bases each). Trimming removed 0 bases from V and 8 bases from J, with 17 bases in between. The CDR3 runs to 16 residues. Germline V gives CDR1 ENHRY, CDR2 SYGVKD. The CDR3 sequence: CAISESRISWDDEQFF. The CDR3 bases are TGTGCCATCAGTGAGTCCCGAATCTCCTGGGACGATGAGCAGTTCTTC.

The chain employs TRBV5-1 and TRBJ2-7, with D possibly being TRBD1 (6 bases). This CDR3 has 18 amino acids. Germline-derived CDR1 and CDR2 are SGHRS and YFSETQ. Trimming removed 0 bases from V and 7 bases from J, with 26 bases in between. The DNA of the CDR3 is TGCGCCAGCAGCTTGGCCATGAAGGACAGAGAAACATCCTGGGAGCAGTACTTC. Amino acids: CASSLAMKDRETSWEQYF.

This chain uses TRBV5-1 with TRBJ2-4; weak D call: TRBD2 (6 bases). V lost 4 bases and J lost 8, with 16 bases in between. CDR3 length equals 14 residues. CDR1 is SGHRS and CDR2 is YFSETQ in the germline V gene. The CDR3 region has the DNA TGCGCCAGCAGCCTGGAGGGCTCGTCGCACATTCAGTACTTC. Its protein product is CASSLEGSSHIQYF.

This clone has at least ten counts. Other nucleotide sequences in the sample specify the same CDR3. CDR3 amino acids: CASSLGGTGYSSYEQYF. The CDR3 coding sequence is TGTGCCAGCAGTTTAGGTGGTACAGGCTATAGCTCCTACGAGCAGTACTTC. This chain links TRBV25-1 with TRBJ2-7; a weak D match, TRBD1 (5 bases). V lost 5 bases and J lost 0, with 20 bases in between. The germline gives CDR1 MGHDK, CDR2 SYGVNS. There are 17 residues in the CDR3.

The chain recombines TRBV7-2 with TRBJ2-7; no firm D call. The CDR3 loop spans 13 amino acids. V dropped 5 bases and J dropped 3 bases, with 11 bases sitting between them. Germline CDR1 and CDR2: SGHTA and FQGNSA. This CDR3 is CASSADGFYEQYF. The DNA for the CDR3 is TGTGCCAGCAGCGCGGACGGCTTCTACGAGCAGTACTTC.

This chain joins TRBV10-3 and TRBJ2-5; 8 bases agree with TRBD2. This CDR3 region has 15 residues. Germline V lookup: CDR1 ENHRY, CDR2 SYGVKD. The V gene end was trimmed by 5 bases and the J gene end by 0 bases; junction bases not matched to a gene: 5. The CDR3 spells CAISSSGPNQETQYF. CDR3 DNA sequence: TGTGCCATCAGTTCTAGCGGGCCAAACCAAGAGACCCAGTACTTC.

V is TRBV5-1 and J is TRBJ1-5; D not certain. Trimming stripped 1 base from V and 7 bases from J, with 15 bases between. This CDR3 is built from 15 residues. Germline values: CDR1 SGHRS, CDR2 YFSETQ. The CDR3 region is CASSLRSTLEQPQHF. The DNA for the CDR3 is TGCGCCAGCAGCTTGCGGTCAACACTGGAACAGCCCCAGCATTTT.

The chain recombines TRBV27 with TRBJ1-2, with TRBD1 as a possible D gene (5 bases). V gave up 0 bases and J gave up 2 bases, with 7 bases separating them. The CDR3 is 14 residues long. Germline CDR1 reads MNHEY; CDR2 reads SMNVEV (reference sequence). CDR3 protein: CASSLSNRNYGYTF. As DNA, the CDR3 is TGTGCCAGCAGTTTATCCAACAGGAACTATGGCTACACCTTC.

This clone turned up a few times. The chain couples TRBV7-9 to TRBJ1-1; TRBD1 might be the D (5 bases). The length of the CDR3 is 14 residues. Germline V gene sequence: CDR1 SEHNR, CDR2 FQNEAQ (reference sequence). V lost 5 bases and J 4 bases, leaving 14 bases between the germline ends. CDR3 DNA sequence: TGTGCCAGCAGCCCCTCACTCGGGGGCACTGAAGCTTTCTTT. Protein sequence: CASSPSLGGTEAFF.

The V gene is TRBV7-2, the J gene TRBJ2-7; D is undetermined. CDR1 and CDR2 from the germline V gene are SGHTA and FQGNSA. Trimming removed 8 bases from V and 3 bases from J, with 17 bases in between. The CDR3 runs to 14 residues. The chain's CDR3 is CASGAGSMVYEQYF. CDR3 sequence (DNA): TGTGCCAGCGGCGCCGGTAGTATGGTCTACGAGCAGTACTTC.

The gene calls are TRBV9 and TRBJ1-6; TRBD1 agrees at 9 bases. V lost 7 bases, J lost 7 bases, and 3 bases stayed unmatched. Germline values: CDR1 SGDLS, CDR2 YYNGEE. This CDR3 is 13 amino acids long. The DNA of the CDR3 is TGTGCCAGCGGCGACAGGGGGAATTCACCCCTCCACTTT. Residues: CASGDRGNSPLHF.

The CDR3 nucleotides are TGTGCCAGCAGCTTAGATGGGGACACCATATATTTT. It specifies CASSLDGDTIYF. The chain uses TRBV11-2 and TRBJ1-3, with D unclear. The V gene's germline CDR1 is SGHAT and CDR2 FQNNGV. Deletions cut 0 bases from V and 8 bases from J, with 5 bases between. CDR3 size: 12 residues.

V gene TRBV27 combines with J gene TRBJ2-3; tentatively, D is TRBD1 or TRBD2 (5 bases each). Trimming removed 6 bases from V and 0 bases from J, with 10 bases in between. Germline-derived CDR1 and CDR2 are MNHEY and SMNVEV (reference sequence). This CDR3 is 14 amino acids long. DNA for the CDR3: TGTGCCAGCAGACCGAGGGGTAGCACAGATACGCAGTATTTT. Its protein is CASRPRGSTDTQYF.

The gene calls are TRBV7-3 and TRBJ2-2; a possible D gene is TRBD1 (5 bases). Germline V gene lookup returns CDR1 SGHTA and CDR2 FQGTGA. The CDR3 length is 15 residues. V was shortened by 3 bases and J by 3 bases, with 11 bases between the two germline ends. The DNA for the CDR3 is TGTGCCAGCAGCTTGCGCCAGGGTTACACCGGGGAGCTGTTTTTT. This codes for CASSLRQGYTGELFF.

The chain is built from TRBV6-5 and TRBJ1-2; no reliable D call. The germline V and J ends were trimmed by 0 bases and 7 bases, with 15 bases remaining between them. Germline V gene sequence: CDR1 MNHEY, CDR2 SVGAGI. The CDR3 runs to 15 residues. CDR3 sequence reads: CASSYSRVTVPGYTF. CDR3 sequence (DNA): TGTGCCAGCAGTTACTCGAGGGTGACGGTTCCTGGCTACACCTTC.

The V gene is TRBV10-3, the J gene TRBJ2-5; 10 bases are a match to TRBD2. The CDR3 totals 17 residues. Trimming removed 0 bases from V and 2 bases from J; junction bases left unmatched: 6. Germline assignment: CDR1 ENHRY and CDR2 SYGVKD. The CDR3 protein is CAISESQRGGLQETQYF. For the CDR3, the DNA is TGTGCCATCAGTGAGTCTCAGCGGGGGGGATTACAAGAGACCCAGTACTTC.

This clone was recorded once. The chain links TRBV10-3 to TRBJ1-2; D is ambiguous. V gave up 8 bases and J gave up 4 bases, with 14 bases separating them. Looked up from germline, CDR1 is ENHRY and CDR2 is SYGVKD. The CDR3 spans 13 residues. Here the CDR3 reads CAIRSGSPYGYTF. CDR3 bases: TGTGCCATCCGGAGTGGGTCACCCTATGGCTACACCTTC.

The chain has TRBV18 and TRBJ1-3, with a possible D match to TRBD1 (5 bases). The CDR3 is made up of 15 amino acids. The V gene's germline CDR1 is KGHSH and CDR2 LQKENI. Trimming took 2 bases from V and 4 from J, leaving 12 bases between them. In DNA form, the CDR3 reads TGTGCCAGCTCACCAATCGACAGCTTGGGAAACACCATATATTTT. This sequence encodes CASSPIDSLGNTIYF.

CDR3 residues: CAWFTPTYEQYF. Written as DNA, the CDR3 is TGTGCCTGGTTTACACCCACCTACGAGCAGTACTTC. This chain uses TRBV30 with TRBJ2-7, with no clear D. This CDR3 comprises 12 residues. Trimming took 5 bases from V and 2 from J, leaving 10 bases between them. CDR1 GTSNPN and CDR2 SVGIG come from the germline V gene (reference sequence).

This clone came up once. This sequence joins TRBV5-1 and TRBJ2-7; weak D call: TRBD2 (6 bases). CDR1 is SGHRS, CDR2 YFSETQ, per germline. This CDR3 region has 15 residues. V shed 0 bases and J shed 0 bases, with 10 bases lying between them. The CDR3 region has the DNA TGCGCCAGCAGCTTGGGCGGGGCCCCCTCCTACGAGCAGTACTTC. Translating gives CASSLGGAPSYEQYF.

The gene calls are TRBV11-2 and TRBJ1-2; D uncertain. Deletions cut 1 base from V and 2 bases from J, with 8 bases between. The CDR3 runs 14 residues. Germline V gives CDR1 SGHAT, CDR2 FQNNGV. The CDR3 loop is CASSLAAWNYGYTF. CDR3 DNA: TGTGCCAGCAGCTTAGCCGCGTGGAACTATGGCTACACCTTC.

This chain uses TRBV4-1 with TRBJ1-4, with D possibly TRBD1 on 6 matching bases. Germline loops: CDR1 MGHRA, CDR2 YSYEKL. This CDR3 comprises 15 residues. V was cut by 4 bases and J by 3 bases, with 12 bases left in between. Written as DNA, the CDR3 is TGCGCCAGCAGCCCAAGAGGGGGTCCTAATGAAAAACTGTTTTTT. This translates into CASSPRGGPNEKLFF.

In the case of this clone: Other DNA sequences in the same sample also yield this CDR3. The chain links TRBV11-2 to TRBJ1-2; D not certain. The CDR3 has 12 residues. Germline CDR1 and CDR2: SGHAT and FQNNGV. Trimming pared 1 base from V and 5 bases from J, leaving 5 bases between. CDR3: CASSLGGYGYTF. The DNA of the CDR3 is TGTGCCAGCAGCTTAGGCGGTTATGGCTACACCTTC.

The chain links TRBV5-6 to TRBJ2-7; a possible D gene is TRBD2 (5 bases). The V gene's germline CDR1 is SGHDT and CDR2 YYEEEE. The CDR3 consists of 13 residues. The V end was cut by 4 bases, the J end by 3 bases, with 11 bases between. In DNA, the CDR3 is TGTGCCAGCAGCCCGGCGGGTTACTACGAGCAGTACTTC. Translation gives CASSPAGYYEQYF.

The chain has TRBV9 and TRBJ2-3, with no clear D. V was clipped by 3 bases and J by 2 bases, with 7 bases between them. The CDR3 sequence is 13 residues long. Germline CDR1 SGDLS, CDR2 YYNGEE. DNA of the CDR3: TGTGCCAGCAGCGCTCTTACCACAGATACGCAGTATTTT. It encodes CASSALTTDTQYF.

The gene calls are TRBV7-9 and TRBJ1-1, with TRBD1 as a possible D gene (5 bases). V lost 8 bases and J lost 2, with 15 bases in between. The germline V gene encodes CDR1 SEHNR and CDR2 FQNEAQ (reference sequence). This CDR3 spans 14 amino acids. The CDR3 region is CASRSGAFNTEAFF. CDR3 nucleotides: TGTGCCAGCCGGTCCGGGGCCTTTAACACTGAAGCTTTCTTT. Supplemented by reference TRBV7-9 and TRBJ1-1, the full variable domain reads DTGVSQNPRHKITKRGQNVTFRCDPISEHNRLYWYRQTLGQGPEFLTYFQNEAQLEKSRLLSDRFSAERPKGSFSTLEIQRTEQGDSAMYLCASRSGAFNTEAFFGQGTRLTVV.

CDR3 sequence: CASSLDSDGVRQYF. The CDR3 nucleotides are TGTGCCAGCAGCTTGGATAGCGACGGTGTTCGCCAGTACTTC. V usage is TRBV5-4 and J usage is TRBJ2-5, with D perhaps matching TRBD2 (5 bases). Germline lookup yields CDR1 SGHNT and CDR2 YYREEE (reference sequence). The CDR3 sequence is 14 residues long. The ends were cut back, 0 bases at V and 10 bases at J, with 16 bases in the middle.

The CDR3, as DNA: TGTGCCAGCTCCCCTTCGATTGAGCGGGAGATGTACTTC. Translated, it gives CASSPSIEREMYF. The chain combines TRBV18 with TRBJ2-7; 8 bases align to TRBD2. The CDR3 length is 13 residues. Germline trimming cut 6 bases from V and 12 bases from J; bases unmatched to any gene: 13. CDR1 is KGHSH, CDR2 LQKENI, per germline.